A selection of T cell receptor beta chains follows, all from one sample in a study. TCRdb ran MiXCR on the 5' RACE reads and lists one entry per CDR3 protein. The data hold roughly 38,000 distinct CDR3 sequences, with approximately 19% observed a single time. The sequencing sample was made of naive CD4+ T cells sorted from a lymph node. Every receptor here comes from a female donor with breast cancer. Both conserved end residues are part of each CDR3. Each record gives: clone size, J gene, D gene, V gene, CDR3 length, CDR3 protein, CDR3 DNA. A D gene is named only where the DNA matches it firmly. Size is stated for part of the rows, as once, few or many counts, or as a class when the clone is expanded.

-,TRBJ2-5,-,TRBV2,13,CASSPEMGETQYF,TGTGCCAGCAGTCCGGAAATGGGGGAGACCCAGTACTTC
many,TRBJ2-3,TRBD2,TRBV6-5,16,CASRPGTSMGTDTQYF,TGTGCCAGCAGACCTGGGACTAGCATGGGCACAGATACGCAGTATTTT
many,TRBJ1-1,-,TRBV29-1,13,CSVTGHVNTEAFF,TGCAGCGTGACGGGTCATGTGAACACTGAAGCTTTCTTT
few,TRBJ2-1,TRBD2,TRBV4-1,18,CASSQPGLAGRAYNEQFF,TGCGCCAGCAGCCAACCGGGACTAGCGGGAAGGGCCTACAATGAGCAGTTCTTC
many,TRBJ2-1,-,TRBV6-5,13,CASSSGQIDEQFF,TGTGCCAGCAGTTCTGGACAGATTGATGAGCAGTTCTTC
-,TRBJ2-2,-,TRBV5-1,17,CASSARDGGVRTGELFF,TGCGCCAGCAGCGCCCGGGACGGAGGAGTACGCACCGGGGAGCTGTTTTTT
-,TRBJ2-2,TRBD1,TRBV6-5,16,CASSYTDRGYNGELFF,TGTGCCAGCAGTTACACCGACAGGGGGTATAACGGGGAGCTGTTTTTT
-,TRBJ2-4,-,TRBV9,14,CASSVGLLGNIQYF,TGTGCCAGCAGCGTAGGACTACTGGGGAACATTCAGTACTTC
many,TRBJ2-7,-,TRBV10-2,15,CASKTRDTSSYEQYF,TGCGCCAGCAAGACCCGGGACACGAGCTCCTACGAGCAGTACTTC
-,TRBJ2-1,TRBD2,TRBV5-1,14,CASSAGGVDNEQFF,TGCGCCAGCAGCGCCGGGGGGGTCGACAATGAGCAGTTCTTC
-,TRBJ2-7,TRBD1,TRBV6-5,17,CASRYRAQGQGRREQYF,TGTGCCAGCAGGTATAGGGCTCAGGGACAGGGGAGGCGCGAGCAGTACTTC
-,TRBJ1-6,TRBD1,TRBV5-6,15,CASSLGQGRRSPLHF,TGTGCCAGCAGCTTGGGACAGGGTCGTCGTTCACCCCTCCACTTT
few,TRBJ2-1,TRBD1,TRBV9,13,CASSGVGGGEQFF,TGTGCCAGCAGCGGAGTAGGGGGCGGTGAGCAGTTCTTC
-,TRBJ2-3,TRBD1,TRBV5-1,14,CASSPGQAPDTQYF,TGCGCCAGCAGCCCGGGACAGGCCCCAGATACGCAGTATTTT
many,TRBJ1-1,-,TRBV19,13,CASRSGGTTEAFF,TGTGCCAGTAGAAGTGGTGGAACCACTGAAGCTTTCTTT
few,TRBJ2-1,-,TRBV12-3/TRBV12-4,16,CASSFLRRDSYNEQFF,TGTGCCAGCAGTTTCCTAAGGCGGGACTCCTACAATGAGCAGTTCTTC
few,TRBJ1-2,-,TRBV6-1,13,CASSEHSDYGYTF,TGTGCCAGCAGTGAGCACAGCGACTATGGCTACACCTTC